The source of this TCR beta chain is a study of cytomegalovirus exposure and HLA in healthy donors. Regarding the study as a whole: Within an earlier analysis, most TCR beta V segments proved productive either about 87% or about 30% of the time. Certain sequence variants were highly shared and formed a cluster, and this cluster was likely a sequencing artifact. The authors later found HLA-associated TCR beta chains more clonally expanded than equally common others. Association of a missense DCLRE1C variant with TCR beta V- and J-gene trimming was reported in a later analysis.

V lost 4 bases and J lost 1; bases outside the gene matches: 5. This CDR3 has 15 residues. The germline gives CDR1 SGHDT, CDR2 YYEEEE. There are many counts of this clone. Its matching antigen is unknown. Amplification used 60 Vbeta primers and 13 Jbeta primers. TCRdb's copy holds only in-frame clones and misses some; the assay was immunoSEQ multiplex PCR. In the table there are roughly 200,000 clones, roughly 74% of which are singletons. The clonotype comes from a female donor in good health and CMV-seronegative. Sequencing was done on a sample of PBMCs. The chain carries TRBV5-6 and TRBJ1-1; TRBD1 agrees at 9 bases. The CDR3 loop reads CASSHGQGRNTEAFF. CDR3 DNA: TGTGCCAGCAGCCACGGACAGGGGAGGAACACTGAAGCTTTCTTT.